The 9 T cell receptor beta chains below were found in one sample sequenced in a study of T cells after yellow fever vaccination. TCRdb re-called the 5' RACE reads through MiXCR, storing one row per CDR3 protein. The profile shows more than 200,000 distinct CDR3 sequences, 3.6% of them singletons. The sequenced sample was PBMCs, obtained 15 days after the yellow fever booster vaccination. The origin of the receptors is a man between 18 and 35 years old who received the YFV17D yellow fever vaccine.

This clonotype was detected ten times or more. The rearrangement joins TRBV29-1 to TRBJ2-7; perhaps D is TRBD1 or TRBD2 (6 bases each). The germline CDR1 and CDR2 sequences are SQVTM and ANQGSEA. CDR3 length: 12 amino acids. Trimming took 7 bases from V and 2 from J, leaving 12 bases between them. CDR3 residues: CSAAGHTYEQYF. Here the CDR3 DNA reads TGCAGCGCCGCGGGACACACCTACGAGCAGTACTTC.

The chain links TRBV19 to TRBJ2-7; D tentatively reads TRBD1 or TRBD2 (5 bases each). This CDR3 has 14 amino acids. Germline CDR1 LNHDA, CDR2 SQIVND (reference sequence). Between the trimmed V and J ends, which lost 4 bases and 2 bases, there was a span of 12 bases. Here the CDR3 DNA reads TGTGCCAGTAGTAGGGGGTTCGCAACCTACGAGCAGTACTTC. This sequence encodes CASSRGFATYEQYF.

This clonotype showed up many times. The CDR3 protein is CASSLRTAANEQFF. CDR3 nucleotide sequence: TGTGCCAGCAGCTTAAGGACCGCTGCCAATGAGCAGTTCTTC. The chain links TRBV11-2 to TRBJ2-1; no clear D. CDR3 length equals 14 residues. Germline CDR1 reads SGHAT; CDR2 reads FQNNGV. V was pared by 2 bases and J by 6 bases, with 11 bases between.

The sample holds many counts of this clonotype. The chain is built from TRBV5-1 and TRBJ1-4; weak D call: TRBD1 (5 bases). Trimming took off 2 bases at V and 8 bases at J, with 13 bases between the two ends. Germline values: CDR1 SGHRS, CDR2 YFSETQ. CDR3 length: 14 amino acids. The DNA of the CDR3 is TGCGCCAGCAGCTTCCGGGACTTTCGGGAAAAACTGTTTTTT. Translation: CASSFRDFREKLFF. The whole variable domain, remainder taken from reference TRBV5-1 and TRBJ1-4, is KAGVTQTPRYLIKTRGQQVTLSCSPISGHRSVSWYQQTPGQGLQFLFEYFSETQRNKGNFPGRFSGRQFSNSRSEMNVSTLELGDSALYLCASSFRDFREKLFFGSGTQLSVL.

Turning to this clonotype: The conserved final phenylalanine or tryptophan is absent from the CDR3, which likely points to a read error. The chain has TRBV18 and TRBJ2-7; D is undetermined. V was trimmed by 8 bases and J by 5 bases, leaving 22 bases between them. The CDR3 totals 15 residues. Germline V CDR1 and CDR2: KGHSH, LQKENI. The CDR3 DNA is TGTGCCAGCGCGGCTAGAGGCGCAGGTGTCCACGAGCAGTACCTC. Translated: CASAARGAGVHEQYL.

V gene TRBV25-1 combines with J gene TRBJ2-4; TRBD1 might be the D (6 bases). CDR1 and CDR2 from the germline V gene are MGHDK and SYGVNS. The CDR3 runs 15 residues. V was pared by 2 bases and J by 5 bases, with 13 bases between. CDR3 nucleotides: TGTGCCAGCAGTGAAACAGGGCCATCCCAAAACATTCAGTACTTC. It yields the protein CASSETGPSQNIQYF.

The sample holds many counts of this clonotype. V is TRBV5-1 and J is TRBJ2-3, with 11 bases fitting TRBD2. The CDR3 is 16 amino acids. CDR1 SGHRS and CDR2 YFSETQ come from the germline V gene. V was clipped by 2 bases and J by 3 bases; unmatched bases: 5. The CDR3 sequence: CASSFQPSGGTDTQYF. CDR3 nucleotides: TGCGCCAGCAGCTTCCAGCCTAGCGGGGGGACAGATACGCAGTATTTT.

The chain combines TRBV7-2 with TRBJ1-1, with D hard to call. CDR3 length: 14 residues. The V and J ends lost 5 bases and 4 bases respectively, with 14 bases between them. Germline CDR1 reads SGHTA; CDR2 reads FQGNSA. As DNA, the CDR3 is TGTGCCAGCAGCCAACACCAACGTGGCACTGAAGCTTTCTTT. Translating it yields CASSQHQRGTEAFF.

In this sample, this clonotype turned up many times. The CDR3 DNA sequence: TGTGCCAGCAGCTTAGCAGCACCTGGGGCCAACGTCCTGACTTTC. Translating it yields CASSLAAPGANVLTF. The V call is TRBV7-9, the J call TRBJ2-6, with unresolved D. This CDR3 comprises 15 residues. The V gene's germline CDR1 is SEHNR and CDR2 FQNEAQ (reference sequence). The V end was cut by 0 bases, the J end by 2 bases, with 5 bases between.